The TCR beta chain described here comes from a study of CD8 T cells in Susac syndrome. Whole-study context: Intravenous immunoglobulin alone or corticosteroids were being given to patients with Susac syndrome at blood draw, unless they were therapy-naive.

This CDR3 is 15 amino acids long. The V end lost 2 bases, the J end lost 6 bases, and 14 bases lay between the germline ends. Germline values: CDR1 SGHTA, CDR2 FQGNSA. The authors reverse transcribed about 0.45 to 1 ug RNA with random hexamers. One entry per CDR3 protein, called by TCRdb with MiXCR from the immunoSEQ multiplex PCR reads. Of over 130,000 distinct CDR3 sequences listed, approximately 95% are singletons. V gene TRBV7-2 combines with J gene TRBJ1-5, with TRBD1 as a possible D gene (5 bases). The sequencing sample was made of CD4+ T cells from PBMCs. The TCR comes from a human donor with Susac syndrome. The CDR3 here is CASSLQGTPSQPQHF. Written as DNA, the CDR3 is TGTGCCAGCAGCTTACAGGGAACACCTTCTCAGCCCCAGCATTTT.